Following are 14 T cell receptor beta chains from one sample sequenced in a study of long-term antiretroviral therapy in people with HIV (dated by TCRdb to between 2021 and 2022). The immunoSEQ hsTCRB v3.0 assay was used at survey level resolution for TRB variable region sequencing. TCRdb holds this immuneACCESS table with in-frame rearrangements only. Some clones are missing; in checked studies, unresolved V genes explain under half, and the rest has no known cause. Within this sample are 9,500 to 15,000 clones, with over 80% of them counted one time only. The ten top clones hold under 20% of the sample. This specimen was unsorted PBMCs, taken 3.4 years after starting antiretroviral therapy. These receptors were obtained from a man aged 35 to 55 with HIV.

V usage is TRBV5-1 and J usage is TRBJ2-1, with a weak D call TRBD1 (5 bases). Germline CDR1 SGHRS, CDR2 YFSETQ. The CDR3 covers 13 residues. Trimming removed 4 bases from V and 6 bases from J, with 11 bases in between. The CDR3 DNA follows: TGCGCCAGCAGCCTCCAGGGTGGCAATGAGCAGTTCTTC. Translation: CASSLQGGNEQFF.

This clone was seen a few times. This sequence joins TRBV28 and TRBJ2-7; D gene unclear. Deletions cut 6 bases from V and 6 bases from J, with 18 bases between. Germline V gives CDR1 MDHEN, CDR2 SYDVKM. CDR3 length: 14 amino acids. The CDR3 region is CASSLPAGVREQYF. As DNA, the CDR3 is TGTGCCAGCAGCTTACCGGCAGGAGTTCGCGAGCAGTACTTC. The full variable domain, in which reference TRBV28 and TRBJ2-7 provide the parts outside the CDR3, is DVKVTQSSRYLVKRTGEKVFLECVQDMDHENMFWYRQDPGLGLRLIYFSYDVKMKEKGDIPEGYSVSREKKERFSLILESASTNQTSMYLCASSLPAGVREQYFGPGTRLTVT.

The chain combines TRBV25-1 with TRBJ2-5; 10 positions agree with TRBD2. Germline V lookup: CDR1 MGHDK, CDR2 SYGVNS. After removal of 7 bases from V and 5 bases from J, the junction contained 10 bases not matched to a gene. The CDR3 totals 15 residues. The DNA for the CDR3 is TGTGCCAGCACATTAGCGGGAGGACGGTTGGAGACCCAGTACTTC. This sequence encodes CASTLAGGRLETQYF.

CDR3 coding DNA: TGCAGCGTTAGACCCGGCGACAATGAGCAGTTCTTC. Amino acid sequence: CSVRPGDNEQFF. The chain employs TRBV29-1 and TRBJ2-1; unclear D gene. Looked up from germline, CDR1 is SQVTM and CDR2 is ANQGSEA. The CDR3 extends over 12 amino acids. V lost 5 bases and J 5 bases, leaving 10 bases between the germline ends.

DNA for the CDR3: TGTGCCAGCAGCGTAGGTAATAGCGGTAACAATGAGCAGTTCTTC. It is translated as CASSVGNSGNNEQFF. The chain uses TRBV9 and TRBJ2-1; D perhaps matches TRBD2 (6 bases). The CDR3 is made up of 15 amino acids. V shed 0 bases and J shed 5 bases, with 12 bases lying between them. CDR1 SGDLS and CDR2 YYNGEE come from the germline V gene.

Written as DNA, the CDR3 is TGTGCCATCAGACCCGACGGTTCAACTAATGAAAAACTGTTTTTT. Translating gives CAIRPDGSTNEKLFF. This rearrangement joins TRBV10-3 to TRBJ1-4, with D unresolved. Trimming took 6 bases from V and 0 from J, leaving 11 bases between them. The CDR3 loop spans 15 amino acids. Germline CDR1 ENHRY, CDR2 SYGVKD.

The chain combines TRBV23-1 with TRBJ2-2; a weak D match, TRBD2 (5 bases). TRBV23-1 is flagged as an ORF with uncertain function. V gave up 7 bases and J gave up 1 base, with 13 bases separating them. The CDR3 is 15 amino acids. CDR3 in DNA: TGCGCCAGCATCGCAGCCCGGGAGAACACCGGGGAGCTGTTTTTT. Protein product: CASIAARENTGELFF.

The chain joins TRBV11-2 to TRBJ1-1; D is perhaps TRBD1 (5 bases). The germline V gene has CDR1 SGHAT and CDR2 FQNNGV. Trimming cost V 1 base and J 7 bases, with 16 bases left between them. The CDR3 is 15 residues long. CDR3 sequence reads: CASSLARVRAVEAFF. The CDR3, as DNA: TGTGCCAGCAGCTTAGCAAGGGTCAGGGCGGTTGAAGCTTTCTTT.

V usage is TRBV29-1 and J usage is TRBJ1-1; no firm D call. Germline assignment: CDR1 SQVTM and CDR2 ANQGSEA. The CDR3 totals 11 residues. V shed 3 bases and J shed 6 bases, with 8 bases lying between them. The CDR3 is CSVEWGAEAFF. CDR3 nucleotides: TGCAGCGTTGAGTGGGGAGCTGAAGCTTTCTTT.

The rearrangement uses TRBV28 and TRBJ2-7; 12 bases map to TRBD2. The CDR3 runs 15 residues. V lost 6 bases to trimming and J lost 4 bases; unmatched junction nucleotides: 7. Germline-derived CDR1 and CDR2 are MDHEN and SYDVKM. For the CDR3, the DNA is TGTGCCAGCAGAATGACTAGCGGGAGAGTATACGAGCAGTACTTC. Residues: CASRMTSGRVYEQYF.

V gene TRBV7-3 combines with J gene TRBJ2-5; 7 bases map to TRBD2. There are 17 residues in the CDR3. After removal of 5 bases from V and 2 bases from J, the junction contained 14 bases not matched to a gene. Per germline, CDR1 SGHTA and CDR2 FQGTGA. The CDR3 DNA reads as TGTGCCAGCAGCCACGGACGGGGAGGGGCGGATCAAGAGACCCAGTACTTC. This encodes CASSHGRGGADQETQYF.

V is TRBV6-5 and J is TRBJ2-7; 9 nucleotides agree with TRBD2. Germline V gene sequence: CDR1 MNHEY, CDR2 SVGAGI. V lost 7 bases to trimming and J lost 2 bases; unmatched junction nucleotides: 6. The CDR3 is made up of 14 amino acids. DNA for the CDR3: TGTGCCAGCAAGAGGGGACTAGCAACCTACGAGCAGTACTTC. Translated: CASKRGLATYEQYF.

Written as DNA, the CDR3 is TGTGCCAGCACCCTACCCGGGCTCGTAGGACAGTACTTC. Residues: CASTLPGLVGQYF. The V call is TRBV7-2, the J call TRBJ2-5; D is unclear. This CDR3 region has 13 residues. Trimming removed 7 bases at V and 11 bases at J, with 20 bases between. Germline-derived CDR1 and CDR2 are SGHTA and FQGNSA.

V and J are TRBV7-9 and TRBJ1-1; no reliable D call. The CDR3 loop spans 12 amino acids. V was trimmed by 7 bases and J by 1 base, leaving 7 bases between them. Germline CDR1 and CDR2: SEHNR and FQNEAQ (reference sequence). The CDR3 region has the DNA TGTGCCAGCACCCAGAGGAACACTGAAGCTTTCTTT. Protein: CASTQRNTEAFF.